This T cell receptor (beta chain) came from a study of post-analysis software for immune sequencing data. Study-wide background: Recorded disease courses covered relapsing-remitting, secondary progressive and progressive-relapsing multiple sclerosis. Some patients had no subtype annotation.

Every TCR beta cDNA library bore unique molecular identifiers. Once roughly 0.95 to 10 million T cells were used, about 490,000 cDNA molecules resulted. TCRdb re-derived calls from the PCR reads in MiXCR, one entry per CDR3 protein. The sample yields around 710,000 distinct CDR3 sequences, under 60% seen once. Study-wide findings and caveats: Controls showed significantly higher normalized Chao1 diversity than did multiple sclerosis patients. With TRBV5-6, TRBV5-1 and TRBV20-1 included, about five TRBV segments were more frequent in patients than in controls. F measure grouped same-batch samples tightly together.

Concerning this clonotype itself: Its matching antigen is unknown.

The CDR3 loop spans 13 amino acids. Germline V gene data show CDR1 as LGHNA and CDR2 as YNFKEQ. The V and J ends lost 6 bases and 5 bases respectively, with 11 bases between them. This chain uses TRBV4-2 with TRBJ2-4; D gene ambiguous. The sequenced sample was blood. This receptor was identified in a girl aged 5-17 years with multiple sclerosis. CDR3 sequence reads: CASRDLSENIQYF. In DNA form, the CDR3 reads TGTGCCAGCAGGGACCTATCGGAAAACATTCAGTACTTC.